The 24 T cell receptor beta chains below all came from one sample that was sequenced in a study of control samples from healthy donors and cancer patients. TCRdb's copy holds only in-frame clones and misses some; the assay was immunoSEQ multiplex PCR. This table has fewer than 200,000 clones, 96% appearing once. Material for sequencing was blood. These receptors were collected from a woman between 25 and 40 years old in good health.

V gene TRBV10-2 combines with J gene TRBJ1-4, with D perhaps TRBD1 (6 bases). From germline, CDR1 is WSHSY and CDR2 SAAADI. The V and J ends lost 8 bases and 8 bases respectively, with 15 bases between them. The CDR3 is made up of 13 amino acids. CDR3 in DNA: TGCGCCAGCGCCGGGACACCGGACGAAAAACTGTTTTTT. This gives the protein CASAGTPDEKLFF.

V is TRBV5-5 and J is TRBJ1-2; TRBD1 matches at 7 bases. Per the germline V gene, CDR1 is SGHKS and CDR2 is YYEKEE (reference sequence). This CDR3 comprises 13 residues. The ends lost 5 bases at V and 3 bases at J; junction bases unmatched: 4. CDR3 region: CASSSGQDYGYTF. Written as DNA, the CDR3 is TGTGCCAGCAGTTCAGGACAGGACTATGGCTACACCTTC.

The rearrangement uses TRBV19 and TRBJ1-6; 8 bases are a match to TRBD1. The length of the CDR3 is 13 residues. Germline V gene data show CDR1 as LNHDA and CDR2 as SQIVND (reference sequence). J gave up 13 bases and V 7 bases, and 9 bases lay outside the gene matches. The CDR3 DNA reads as TGTGCCAGTACCAGACAGGGGCGACTTCCCCTCCACTTT. Translating gives CASTRQGRLPLHF.

This chain connects TRBV19 to TRBJ2-5, with D perhaps TRBD2 (5 bases). There are 16 residues in the CDR3. Deletions cut 1 base from V and 7 bases from J, with 19 bases between. CDR1 LNHDA and CDR2 SQIVND come from the germline V gene (reference sequence). CDR3 sequence: CASSIVWPGWAVTQYF. CDR3 in DNA: TGTGCCAGTAGTATAGTCTGGCCGGGGTGGGCAGTGACCCAGTACTTC.

This rearrangement joins TRBV10-3 to TRBJ2-5, with D maybe TRBD2 (5 bases). With 7 bases removed from V and 5 bases from J, the gap between germline ends came to 14 bases. CDR3 size: 13 residues. Germline V gives CDR1 ENHRY, CDR2 SYGVKD. CDR3 protein: CAIKSGVSETQYF. CDR3 bases: TGTGCCATCAAATCCGGGGTCAGCGAGACCCAGTACTTC.

The chain carries TRBV24-1 and TRBJ2-3; 9 bases align to TRBD1. Germline V gene sequence: CDR1 KGHDR, CDR2 SFDVKD. The CDR3 has 13 residues. J was trimmed by 11 bases and V by 10 bases; bases with no gene match: 12. The DNA for the CDR3 is TGTGCCACTAGGGGACAGGGATCGGGCGGGCAGTATTTT. Protein: CATRGQGSGGQYF.

The sample holds one count of this clone. The junction departs from the called germline gene at one end, perhaps through a read error. The chain recombines TRBV19 with TRBJ1-5, with D unclear. The CDR3 spans 15 residues. Germline V gene sequence: CDR1 LNHDA, CDR2 SQIVND (reference sequence). In DNA, the CDR3 is TGTGCCAGTAGTATATTTTGGGAAAGCACTCAGCCCCAGCATTTT. Translated, it gives CASSIFWESTQPQHF.

V is TRBV20-1 and J is TRBJ2-1, with 11 bases aligning to TRBD2. CDR1 and CDR2 (germline): DFQATT, SNEGSKA (reference sequence). The trim removed 3 bases at V and 13 bases at J, leaving 14 bases unmatched. The CDR3 contains 15 residues. The CDR3 DNA reads as TGCAGTGCTAGTCCGACTAGCGGGGAGGGAATAGGTCAGTTCTTC. Protein: CSASPTSGEGIGQFF.

The chain has TRBV4-2 and TRBJ2-2, with 7 bases that match TRBD2. With V trimmed by 2 bases and J by 4 bases, 10 bases remained unmatched. CDR3 length: 17 residues. Looked up from germline, CDR1 is LGHNA and CDR2 is YNFKEQ. CDR3 coding DNA: TGTGCCAGCAGCCAAACGGCGGGAGAGGTGGCCACCGGGGAGCTGTTTTTT. It codes for CASSQTAGEVATGELFF.

The chain uses TRBV6-5 and TRBJ2-7, with D possibly being TRBD1 (6 bases). The germline V gene encodes CDR1 MNHEY and CDR2 SVGAGI. The V and J ends lost 4 bases and 12 bases respectively, with 16 bases between them. This CDR3 has 12 residues. The CDR3, as DNA: TGTGCCAGCAGTTTCGACAGGCACCATCTGTACTTC. It translates to CASSFDRHHLYF.

The V call is TRBV3-1 (or the pseudogene TRBV3-2), the J call TRBJ2-3, with 9 bases identical to TRBD2. The germline CDR1 and CDR2 sequences are LGHDT and YNNKEL (reference sequence). The CDR3 is made up of 18 amino acids. J gave up 0 bases and V 4 bases, and 11 bases lay outside the gene matches. CDR3 loop: CASSRGLARGASTDTQYF. The CDR3 DNA is TGTGCCAGCAGCCGGGGACTAGCCAGGGGGGCTAGCACAGATACGCAGTATTTT.

V is TRBV6-4 and J is TRBJ2-2; D is ambiguous. The CDR3 loop spans 15 amino acids. V lost 0 bases to trimming and J lost 2 bases, with 7 bases between them. The germline V gene has CDR1 MRHNA and CDR2 SNTAGT. The DNA of the CDR3 is TGTGCCAGCAGTGACTCGGAGACTAACACCGGGGAGCTGTTTTTT. Translating it yields CASSDSETNTGELFF.

V and J are TRBV19 and TRBJ1-1; no reliable D call. This CDR3 has 13 amino acids. CDR1 and CDR2 from the germline V gene are LNHDA and SQIVND (reference sequence). The V end was cut by 0 bases, the J end by 5 bases, with 7 bases between. CDR3 region: CASSIDRRTEAFF. CDR3 DNA sequence: TGTGCCAGTAGTATAGATCGTCGGACTGAAGCTTTCTTT.

The chain is built from TRBV10-3 and TRBJ2-1; 7 nucleotides agree with TRBD2. Trimming removed 2 bases from V and 2 bases from J; junction bases left unmatched: 6. The CDR3 contains 16 residues. Germline V gene lookup returns CDR1 ENHRY and CDR2 SYGVKD. The CDR3 region has the DNA TGTGCCATCAGTGAGCCTAGCGGCATCCCCTACAATGAGCAGTTCTTC. It is translated as CAISEPSGIPYNEQFF.

The chain uses TRBV11-1 and TRBJ1-2, with unresolved D. Trimming removed 1 base from V and 11 bases from J, with 8 bases in between. In germline, CDR1 is SGHAT, CDR2 FQDESV (reference sequence). The length of the CDR3 is 11 residues. The CDR3 DNA reads as TGTGCCAGCAGCTTAGGAGTGTCGTACACCTTC. It encodes CASSLGVSYTF.

The chain employs TRBV19 and TRBJ1-5; no firm D call. Per germline, CDR1 LNHDA and CDR2 SQIVND (reference sequence). V was clipped by 5 bases and J by 3 bases, with 17 bases between them. The length of the CDR3 is 16 residues. The CDR3 region has the DNA TGTGCCAGTAGTCCACGACATCGGGCCCCCAATCAGCCCCAGCATTTT. Translating gives CASSPRHRAPNQPQHF.

This sequence joins TRBV5-1 and TRBJ2-2; D gene ambiguous. Germline V CDR1 and CDR2: SGHRS, YFSETQ. With 4 bases removed from V and 4 bases from J, the gap between germline ends came to 8 bases. The CDR3 spans 13 residues. This CDR3 reads CASSPYSTGELFF. The CDR3 DNA follows: TGCGCCAGCAGCCCTTACAGCACCGGGGAGCTGTTTTTT.

V is TRBV28 and J is TRBJ2-1, with D maybe TRBD2 (5 bases). Germline V CDR1 and CDR2: MDHEN, SYDVKM. CDR3 length: 11 residues. Trimming took 3 bases from V and 15 from J, leaving 12 bases between them. The CDR3 spells CASSFSGIRFF. CDR3 sequence (DNA): TGTGCCAGCAGTTTTTCGGGGATTCGGTTCTTC.

As DNA, the CDR3 is TGTGCCAGCAGCCCCAAGTTCCGAGAGACCCAGTACTTC. Translating it yields CASSPKFRETQYF. The chain is built from TRBV3-1 (or the pseudogene TRBV3-2) and TRBJ2-5; the D is unclear. V was shortened by 4 bases and J by 4 bases, with 10 bases between the two germline ends. This CDR3 comprises 13 residues. Germline loops: CDR1 LGHDT, CDR2 YNNKEL (reference sequence).

V and J are TRBV18 and TRBJ1-6, with D possibly being TRBD1 (5 bases). CDR1 and CDR2 from the germline V gene are KGHSH and LQKENI. V gave up 2 bases and J gave up 1 base, with 12 bases separating them. The CDR3 has 17 residues. The chain's CDR3 is CASSPESRDSYNSPLHF. In nucleotides, the CDR3 is TGTGCCAGCTCACCAGAGAGCAGGGATTCCTATAATTCACCCCTCCACTTT. Complete variable domain (other parts from reference TRBV18 and TRBJ1-6): NAGVMQNPRHLVRRRGQEARLRCSPMKGHSHVYWYRQLPEEGLKFMVYLQKENIIDESGMPKERFSAEFPKEGPSILRIQQVVRGDSAAYFCASSPESRDSYNSPLHFGNGTRLTVT.

J is TRBJ2-7 and V is TRBV4-1, with a weak D call TRBD2 (6 bases). Trimming pared 3 bases from V and 2 bases from J, leaving 11 bases between. Germline V gene data show CDR1 as MGHRA and CDR2 as YSYEKL. CDR3 length equals 14 residues. The CDR3, as DNA: TGCGCCAGCAGCCATCCGGGAGTCCCCTACGAGCAGTACTTC. This translates into CASSHPGVPYEQYF.

The V and J genes are TRBV10-2 and TRBJ2-1, with a tentative D call TRBD2 (6 bases). The CDR3 sequence is 17 residues long. The germline CDR1 and CDR2 sequences are WSHSY and SAAADI. Deletions cut 3 bases from V and 10 bases from J, with 25 bases between. CDR3 sequence (DNA): TGCGCCAGCAGTGAAATTGCCGGGACTCCGCCCGCCGGCGAGCAGTTCTTC. Translating gives CASSEIAGTPPAGEQFF.

The rearrangement joins TRBV28 to TRBJ1-5; D gene ambiguous. Trimming took off 5 bases at V and 3 bases at J, with 11 bases between the two ends. The CDR3 runs 14 residues. Germline loops: CDR1 MDHEN, CDR2 SYDVKM. The CDR3 sequence is CASSQRWANQPQHF. CDR3 DNA sequence: TGTGCCAGCAGTCAGCGATGGGCCAATCAGCCCCAGCATTTT.

The chain recombines TRBV7-9 with TRBJ2-7, with D uncertain. CDR3 length: 12 amino acids. Trimming shortened V by 4 bases and J by 3 bases, and 7 bases separated the two germline ends. Germline V gives CDR1 SEHNR, CDR2 FQNEAQ (reference sequence). The CDR3 DNA reads as TGTGCCAGCAGCTCTACTTACTACGAGCAGTACTTC. Translating gives CASSSTYYEQYF.